What follows are 18 T cell receptor beta chains derived from one specimen sequenced in a study of T cell repertoires in cytomegalovirus infection. TCRdb re-derived calls from the reads in MiXCR, one entry per CDR3 protein. The sample carries over 150,000 distinct CDR3 sequences, 13% to 15% recorded once. The material sequenced was PBMCs. Every receptor here comes from a human donor in good health (CMV status not recorded). Some clones in this sample may be carry-over from other donors' samples.

The chain combines TRBV5-1 with TRBJ2-5, with D possibly being TRBD1 (6 bases). This CDR3 is built from 16 residues. V dropped 2 bases and J dropped 2 bases, with 16 bases sitting between them. Per germline, CDR1 SGHRS and CDR2 YFSETQ. The CDR3: CASSFSSGATQETQYF. As DNA, the CDR3 is TGCGCCAGCAGCTTTTCCTCAGGGGCTACTCAAGAGACCCAGTACTTC.

This clonotype was counted many times. This chain links TRBV7-2 with TRBJ1-4; TRBD1 aligns across 8 bases. Germline loops: CDR1 SGHTA, CDR2 FQGNSA. Trimming at V came to 2 bases and at J to 7 bases, leaving 3 bases not matched to a gene. The CDR3 consists of 14 residues. Here the CDR3 DNA reads TGTGCCAGCAGCTTAAGGCAGGGGGCTGAAAAACTGTTTTTT. It specifies CASSLRQGAEKLFF.

The sample holds many counts of this clonotype. The chain uses TRBV28 and TRBJ1-4; no clear D. Germline V gene data show CDR1 as MDHEN and CDR2 as SYDVKM. V was trimmed by 2 bases and J by 4 bases, leaving 14 bases between them. The CDR3 runs 16 residues. The chain's CDR3 is CASSLSSSRFNEKLFF. DNA for the CDR3: TGTGCCAGCAGTTTAAGCTCAAGTCGCTTTAATGAAAAACTGTTTTTT.

This clonotype was seen a few times. The J gene is TRBJ2-7, the V gene TRBV20-1, with a weak D call TRBD1 (6 bases). V gave up 5 bases and J gave up 2 bases, with 10 bases separating them. The V gene's germline CDR1 is DFQATT and CDR2 SNEGSKA (reference sequence). This CDR3 has 12 residues. CDR3: CSAGQKTYEQYF. In DNA, the CDR3 is TGCAGTGCTGGACAGAAGACCTACGAGCAGTACTTC.

V gene TRBV7-2 combines with J gene TRBJ2-6; D uncertain. Looked up from germline, CDR1 is SGHTA and CDR2 is FQGNSA. The CDR3 is 15 residues long. V lost 7 bases and J lost 6, with 16 bases in between. This CDR3 reads CASNPEVAVANVLTF. In DNA, the CDR3 is TGTGCCAGCAACCCTGAGGTGGCGGTGGCCAACGTCCTGACTTTC.

This clonotype was observed a few times. The genes are TRBV20-1 and TRBJ1-4; no firm D call. The CDR3 covers 10 residues. V gave up 6 bases and J gave up 8 bases, with 7 bases separating them. Germline CDR1 and CDR2: DFQATT and SNEGSKA (reference sequence). This CDR3 reads CSADKEKLFF. The CDR3 DNA is TGCAGTGCCGACAAGGAAAAACTGTTTTTT.

This clonotype was detected ten times or more. The genes are TRBV4-2 and TRBJ2-1; D ambiguous. CDR1 and CDR2 (germline): LGHNA, YNFKEQ. CDR3 size: 14 residues. Trimming cost V 4 bases and J 5 bases, with 12 bases left between them. CDR3 DNA sequence: TGTGCCAGCAGCCGAAGTCTTTCCGACAATGAGCAGTTCTTC. Amino acids: CASSRSLSDNEQFF.

This clonotype has only a few counts. The V call is TRBV7-9, the J call TRBJ2-7; TRBD2 matches 8 bases. The CDR3 spans 15 residues. Germline V CDR1 and CDR2: SEHNR, FQNEAQ (reference sequence). J gave up 0 bases and V 3 bases, and 4 bases lay outside the gene matches. This CDR3 reads CASSFLAGSSYEQYF. The CDR3 DNA sequence: TGTGCCAGCAGCTTCCTAGCGGGTAGCTCCTACGAGCAGTACTTC. Full variable domain (missing parts from reference TRBV7-9 and TRBJ2-7): DTGVSQNPRHKITKRGQNVTFRCDPISEHNRLYWYRQTLGQGPEFLTYFQNEAQLEKSRLLSDRFSAERPKGSFSTLEIQRTEQGDSAMYLCASSFLAGSSYEQYFGPGTRLTVT.

The chain couples TRBV7-9 to TRBJ2-3, with TRBD2 identical over 12 bases. The CDR3 is made up of 16 amino acids. The germline CDR1 and CDR2 sequences are SEHNR and FQNEAQ (reference sequence). Trimming removed 3 bases from V and 4 bases from J; junction bases left unmatched: 5. In nucleotides, the CDR3 is TGTGCCAGCAGCTTCCCTAGCGGGGGGGACGCAGATACGCAGTATTTT. Its translation is CASSFPSGGDADTQYF.

This clonotype was seen repeatedly, ten times or more. The chain links TRBV28 to TRBJ2-7, with D unclear. The CDR3 length is 15 residues. Deletions cut 6 bases from V and 2 bases from J, with 17 bases between. Germline V gives CDR1 MDHEN, CDR2 SYDVKM. CDR3 sequence (DNA): TGTGCCAGCAGCGATGCGTTGGTATCCCCCTACGAGCAGTACTTC. Amino acid sequence: CASSDALVSPYEQYF.

The chain combines TRBV7-6 with TRBJ2-1; possible D gene TRBD2, 5 bases. Germline V gene data show CDR1 as SGHVS and CDR2 as FNYEAQ. Between the trimmed V and J ends, which lost 4 bases and 10 bases, there was a span of 11 bases. This CDR3 is built from 12 residues. DNA of the CDR3: TGTGCCAGCAGCTCCGGAAGGAGGGAGCAGTTCTTC. Amino acid sequence: CASSSGRREQFF.

This clonotype was counted at least ten times. The V gene is TRBV7-2, the J gene TRBJ2-7; no clear D gene. The CDR3 has 16 amino acids. The V gene lost 1 base and the J gene lost 2 bases, with 15 bases spanning the gap. Germline assignment: CDR1 SGHTA and CDR2 FQGNSA. CDR3 sequence (DNA): TGTGCCAGCAGCTTAGGCCCTGTCGATAGGGCCTACGAGCAGTACTTC. Translating it yields CASSLGPVDRAYEQYF. Variable domain in full (rest from reference TRBV7-2 and TRBJ2-7): GAGVSQSPSNKVTEKGKDVELRCDPISGHTALYWYRQSLGQGLEFLIYFQGNSAPDKSGLPSDRFSAERTGGSVSTLTIQRTQQEDSAVYLCASSLGPVDRAYEQYFGPGTRLTVT.

This clonotype was recorded at least ten times. The V call is TRBV7-8, the J call TRBJ2-7; D is uncertain. CDR1 and CDR2 (germline): SGHVS, FQNEAQ. This CDR3 spans 10 amino acids. Between the trimmed V and J ends, which lost 8 bases and 4 bases, there was a span of 6 bases. DNA for the CDR3: TGTGCCAGCGGCCTTTACGAGCAGTACTTC. Encoded protein: CASGLYEQYF. The variable domain in full, completed from reference TRBV7-8 and TRBJ2-7, reads GAGVSQSPRYKVAKRGQDVALRCDPISGHVSLFWYQQALGQGPEFLTYFQNEAQLDKSGLPSDRFFAERPEGSVSTLKIQRTQQEDSAVYLCASGLYEQYFGPGTRLTVT.

CDR3 in DNA: TGTGCCAGCTCGGGGGCGTTGAACACTGAAGCTTTCTTT. Translated: CASSGALNTEAFF. The chain is built from TRBV12-3 or TRBV12-4 and TRBJ1-1, with D possibly being TRBD1 (6 bases). Trimming removed 8 bases from V and 0 bases from J, with 10 bases in between. The CDR3 spans 13 residues.

This clonotype was recorded at least ten times. V gene TRBV7-2 combines with J gene TRBJ1-5; 7 bases map to TRBD1. This CDR3 spans 13 amino acids. V was clipped by 4 bases and J by 5 bases; unmatched bases: 2. The V gene's germline CDR1 is SGHTA and CDR2 FQGNSA. CDR3 sequence reads: CASSWTGDQPQHF. The DNA of the CDR3 is TGTGCCAGCAGCTGGACAGGAGATCAGCCCCAGCATTTT.

This clonotype was recorded at least ten times. This sequence joins TRBV12-5 and TRBJ2-1, with D unclear. CDR1 is LGHNT and CDR2 is FRNRAP in the germline V gene. The CDR3 loop spans 13 amino acids. V dropped 7 bases and J dropped 0 bases, with 7 bases sitting between them. For the CDR3, the DNA is TGTGCTAGTGCCTTCTCCTCCTACAATGAGCAGTTCTTC. Translated, it gives CASAFSSYNEQFF.

The V call is TRBV5-1, the J call TRBJ2-3; TRBD1 matches 8 bases. This CDR3 is built from 16 residues. CDR1 and CDR2 from the germline V gene are SGHRS and YFSETQ. The trim removed 7 bases at V and 0 bases at J, leaving 10 bases unmatched. The CDR3 loop reads CASARATGVSTDTQYF. The DNA of the CDR3 is TGCGCCAGCGCGAGGGCGACAGGGGTGAGCACAGATACGCAGTATTTT. The full variable domain, with the rest looked up from reference TRBV5-1 and TRBJ2-3, is KAGVTQTPRYLIKTRGQQVTLSCSPISGHRSVSWYQQTPGQGLQFLFEYFSETQRNKGNFPGRFSGRQFSNSRSEMNVSTLELGDSALYLCASARATGVSTDTQYFGPGTRLTVL.

This chain uses TRBV14 with TRBJ2-5; no clear D. Germline CDR1 reads SGHDN; CDR2 reads FVKESK. CDR3 length: 13 residues. V was pared by 4 bases and J by 5 bases, with 11 bases between. In nucleotides, the CDR3 is TGTGCCAGCAGCCGGCAAGTTTCGGAGACCCAGTACTTC. Translating gives CASSRQVSETQYF.